The sequence of this T cell receptor (beta chain) was determined in a study of blood T cell repertoires in COVID-19. Background on the study: Sites in the United States, Italy and Spain provided acute and convalescent COVID-19 samples. T cells, B-cell-depleted T cells, or PBMCs provided the cDNA or gDNA that served as material.

J lost 4 bases, V lost 4 bases, and 4 bases had no gene match. Germline-derived CDR1 and CDR2 are LGHDT and YNNKEL (reference sequence). This CDR3 region has 14 residues. Recruitment covered about 25 US areas and drew participants whose ages spanned about 18 to 90 years. Symptom resolution, clearance, or two negative PCRs marked the recovered donors of Cohort 3. The repertoire was sequenced with immunoSEQ multiplex PCR; TCRdb's copy has only in-frame clones and lacks some. The data contain approximately 210,000 clones, 65% to 85% of them seen just once; the ten biggest clones take up about 3.3%. This TCR derives from a woman between 55 and 75 years old who had recovered from COVID-19. What was sequenced was PBMCs or T cells enriched from blood (not recorded which). This chain uses TRBV3-1 (or the pseudogene TRBV3-2) with TRBJ2-1; the match to TRBD2 covers 7 bases. In DNA, the CDR3 is TGTGCCAGCAGCCCAGTGGGGGGGTACAATGAGCAGTTCTTC. This gives the protein CASSPVGGYNEQFF.